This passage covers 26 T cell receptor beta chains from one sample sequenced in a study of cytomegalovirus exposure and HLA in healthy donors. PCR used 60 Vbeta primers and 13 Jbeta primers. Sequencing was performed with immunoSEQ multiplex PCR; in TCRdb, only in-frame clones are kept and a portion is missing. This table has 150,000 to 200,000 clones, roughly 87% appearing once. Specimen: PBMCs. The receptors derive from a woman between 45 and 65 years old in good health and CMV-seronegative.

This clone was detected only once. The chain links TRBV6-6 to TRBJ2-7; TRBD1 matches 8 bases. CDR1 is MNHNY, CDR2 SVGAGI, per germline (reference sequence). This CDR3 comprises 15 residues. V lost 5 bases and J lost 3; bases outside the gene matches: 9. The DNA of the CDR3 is TGTGCCAGCAGTCACCAGGACAGGGTCGGCTACGAGCAGTACTTC. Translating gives CASSHQDRVGYEQYF.

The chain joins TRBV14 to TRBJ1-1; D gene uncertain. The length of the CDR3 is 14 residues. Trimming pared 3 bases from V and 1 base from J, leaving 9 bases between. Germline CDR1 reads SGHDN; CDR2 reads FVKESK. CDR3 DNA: TGTGCCAGCAGCCATCACGGGTCGAACACTGAAGCTTTCTTT. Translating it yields CASSHHGSNTEAFF.

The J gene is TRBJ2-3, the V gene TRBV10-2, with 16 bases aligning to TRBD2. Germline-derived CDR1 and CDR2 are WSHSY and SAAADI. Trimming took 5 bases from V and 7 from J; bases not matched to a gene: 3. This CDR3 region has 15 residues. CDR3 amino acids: CASSPGLAGGYTQYF. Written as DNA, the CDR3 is TGCGCCAGCAGTCCGGGACTAGCGGGGGGGTATACGCAGTATTTT.

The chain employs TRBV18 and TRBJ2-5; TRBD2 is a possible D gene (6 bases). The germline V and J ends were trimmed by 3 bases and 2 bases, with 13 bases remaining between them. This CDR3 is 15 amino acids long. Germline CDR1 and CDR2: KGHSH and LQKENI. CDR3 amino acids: CASSPWGGQQETQYF. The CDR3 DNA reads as TGTGCCAGCTCACCCTGGGGAGGACAACAAGAGACCCAGTACTTC. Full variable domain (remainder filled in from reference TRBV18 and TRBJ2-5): NAGVMQNPRHLVRRRGQEARLRCSPMKGHSHVYWYRQLPEEGLKFMVYLQKENIIDESGMPKERFSAEFPKEGPSILRIQQVVRGDSAAYFCASSPWGGQQETQYFGPGTRLLVL.

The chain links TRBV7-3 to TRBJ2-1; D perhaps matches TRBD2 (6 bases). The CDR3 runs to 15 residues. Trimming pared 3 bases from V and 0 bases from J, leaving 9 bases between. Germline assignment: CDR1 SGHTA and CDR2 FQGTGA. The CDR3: CASSFGGNSYNEQFF. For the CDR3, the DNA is TGTGCCAGCAGCTTCGGGGGAAACTCCTACAATGAGCAGTTCTTC. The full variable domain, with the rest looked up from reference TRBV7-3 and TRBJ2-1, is GAGVSQTPSNKVTEKGKYVELRCDPISGHTALYWYRQSLGQGPEFLIYFQGTGAADDSGLPNDRFFAVRPEGSVSTLKIQRTERGDSAVYLCASSFGGNSYNEQFFGPGTRLTVL.

The CDR3 protein is CASSQLFLTSEGPNEQFF. In DNA, the CDR3 is TGTGCCAGCAGCCAACTTTTCCTGACTAGCGAGGGACCCAATGAGCAGTTCTTC. The rearrangement links TRBV2 to TRBJ2-1; 8 bases agree with TRBD2. CDR1 SNHLY and CDR2 FYNNEI come from the germline V gene. This CDR3 contains 18 residues. Trimming cost V 6 bases and J 6 bases; bases outside gene matches: 19.

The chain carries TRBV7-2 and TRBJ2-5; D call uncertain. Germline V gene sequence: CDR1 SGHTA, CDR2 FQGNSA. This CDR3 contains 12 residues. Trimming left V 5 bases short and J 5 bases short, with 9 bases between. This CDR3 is CASSASRETQYF. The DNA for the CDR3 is TGTGCCAGCAGCGCGAGTCGGGAGACCCAGTACTTC.

The CDR3 region has the DNA TGTGCCAGCAGCTACACCCCGGGACAGGGGAATGGCTACACCTTC. This codes for CASSYTPGQGNGYTF. This chain links TRBV11-1 with TRBJ1-2; 10 bases align to TRBD1. Germline-derived CDR1 and CDR2 are SGHAT and FQDESV (reference sequence). This CDR3 has 15 residues. The ends lost 4 bases at V and 6 bases at J; junction bases unmatched: 8.

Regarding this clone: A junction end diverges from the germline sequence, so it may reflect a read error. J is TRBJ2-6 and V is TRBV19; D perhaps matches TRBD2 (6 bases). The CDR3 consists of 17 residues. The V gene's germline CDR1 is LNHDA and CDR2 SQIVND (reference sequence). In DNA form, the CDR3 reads TGTGCCAGTATAGATCAGGGACTTAACTCTGGGGCCAACGTCCCGACTTTC. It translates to CASIDQGLNSGANVPTF.

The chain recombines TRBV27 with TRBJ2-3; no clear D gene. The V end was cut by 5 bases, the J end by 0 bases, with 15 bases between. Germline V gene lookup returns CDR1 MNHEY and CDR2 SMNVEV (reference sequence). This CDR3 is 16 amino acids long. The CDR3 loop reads CASSRPSAASTDTQYF. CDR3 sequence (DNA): TGTGCCAGCAGTCGTCCCAGTGCTGCTAGCACAGATACGCAGTATTTT.

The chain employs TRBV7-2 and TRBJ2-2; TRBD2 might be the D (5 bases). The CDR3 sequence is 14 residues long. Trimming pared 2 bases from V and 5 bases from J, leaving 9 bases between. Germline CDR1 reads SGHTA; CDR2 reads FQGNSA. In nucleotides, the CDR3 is TGTGCCAGCAGCTTAAGTCCGGGAACCGGGGAGCTGTTTTTT. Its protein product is CASSLSPGTGELFF.

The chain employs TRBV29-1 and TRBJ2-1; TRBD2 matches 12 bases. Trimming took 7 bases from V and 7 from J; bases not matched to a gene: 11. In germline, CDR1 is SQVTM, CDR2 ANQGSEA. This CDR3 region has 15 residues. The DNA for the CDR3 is TGCAGCGGGAAGCCGGGACTAGCGGGTCGGAATGAGCAGTTCTTC. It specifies CSGKPGLAGRNEQFF.

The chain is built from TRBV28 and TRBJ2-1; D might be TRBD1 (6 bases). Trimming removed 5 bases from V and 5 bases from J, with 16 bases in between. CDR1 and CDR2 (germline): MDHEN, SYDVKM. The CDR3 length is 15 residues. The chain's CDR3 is CASSGDTNAHNEQFF. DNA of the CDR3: TGTGCCAGCAGTGGGGACACCAATGCCCACAATGAGCAGTTCTTC.

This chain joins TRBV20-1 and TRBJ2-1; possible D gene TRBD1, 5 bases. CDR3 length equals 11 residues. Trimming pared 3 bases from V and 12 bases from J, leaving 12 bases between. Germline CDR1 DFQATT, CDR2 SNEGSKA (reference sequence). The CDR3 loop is CSARGPSGQFF. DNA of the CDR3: TGCAGTGCTAGGGGGCCCTCCGGGCAGTTCTTC.

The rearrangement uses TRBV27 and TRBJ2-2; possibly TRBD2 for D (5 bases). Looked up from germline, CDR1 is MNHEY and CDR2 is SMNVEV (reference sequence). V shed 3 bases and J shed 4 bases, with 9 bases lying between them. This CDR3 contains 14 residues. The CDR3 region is CASSFEGITGELFF. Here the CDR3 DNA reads TGTGCCAGCAGTTTCGAGGGAATCACCGGGGAGCTGTTTTTT.

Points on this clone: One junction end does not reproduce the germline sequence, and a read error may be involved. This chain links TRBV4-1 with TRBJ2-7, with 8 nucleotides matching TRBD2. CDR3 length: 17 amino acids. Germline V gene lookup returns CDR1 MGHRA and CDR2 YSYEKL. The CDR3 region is CASSHRIPGGTSHEQYF. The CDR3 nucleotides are TGCGCCAGCAGCCACCGAATTCCGGGGGGGACCTCCCACGAGCAGTACTTC.

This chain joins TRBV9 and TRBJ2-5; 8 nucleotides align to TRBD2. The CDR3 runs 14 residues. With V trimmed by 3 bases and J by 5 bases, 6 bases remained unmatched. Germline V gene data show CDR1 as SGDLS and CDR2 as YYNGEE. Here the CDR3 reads CASSGLGGAETQYF. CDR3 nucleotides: TGTGCCAGCAGCGGCCTCGGGGGGGCCGAGACCCAGTACTTC.

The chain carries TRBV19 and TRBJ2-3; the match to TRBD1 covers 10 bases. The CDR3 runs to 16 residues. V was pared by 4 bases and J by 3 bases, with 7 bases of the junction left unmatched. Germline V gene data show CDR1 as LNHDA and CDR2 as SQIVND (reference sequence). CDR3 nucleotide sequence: TGTGCCAGTAGTACCGGCGAGGGACAGGGGACAGATACGCAGTATTTT. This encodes CASSTGEGQGTDTQYF.

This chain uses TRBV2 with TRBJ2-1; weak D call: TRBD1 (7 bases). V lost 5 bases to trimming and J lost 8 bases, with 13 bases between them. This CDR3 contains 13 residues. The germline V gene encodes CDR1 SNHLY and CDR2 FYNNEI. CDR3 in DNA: TGTGCCAGCAGTCTCGACAGGGAGGATGAGCAGTTCTTC. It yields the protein CASSLDREDEQFF.

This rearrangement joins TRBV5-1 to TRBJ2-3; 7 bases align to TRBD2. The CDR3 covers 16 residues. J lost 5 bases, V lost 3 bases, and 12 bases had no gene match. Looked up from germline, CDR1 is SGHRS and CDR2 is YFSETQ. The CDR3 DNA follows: TGCGCCAGCAGCTCGGAACTAGCGACGGGGGGAGATACGCAGTATTTT. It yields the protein CASSSELATGGDTQYF.

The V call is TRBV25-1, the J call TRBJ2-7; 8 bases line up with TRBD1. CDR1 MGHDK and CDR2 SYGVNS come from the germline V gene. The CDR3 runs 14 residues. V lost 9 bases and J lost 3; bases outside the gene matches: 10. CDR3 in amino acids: CASEKGQGVYEQYF. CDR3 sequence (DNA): TGTGCCAGTGAAAAAGGACAGGGAGTCTACGAGCAGTACTTC.

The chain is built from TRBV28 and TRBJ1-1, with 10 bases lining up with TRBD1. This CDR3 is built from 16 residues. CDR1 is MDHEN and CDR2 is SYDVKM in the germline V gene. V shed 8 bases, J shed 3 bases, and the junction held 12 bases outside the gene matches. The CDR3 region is CASPPGQGGWDTEAFF. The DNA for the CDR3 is TGTGCCAGCCCGCCAGGACAGGGGGGATGGGACACTGAAGCTTTCTTT.

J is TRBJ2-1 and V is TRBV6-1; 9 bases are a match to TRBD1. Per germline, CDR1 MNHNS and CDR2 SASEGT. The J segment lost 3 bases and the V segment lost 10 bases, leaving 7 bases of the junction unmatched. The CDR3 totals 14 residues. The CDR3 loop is CATEATGGYNEQFF. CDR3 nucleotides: TGTGCCACCGAAGCGACAGGGGGCTACAATGAGCAGTTCTTC.

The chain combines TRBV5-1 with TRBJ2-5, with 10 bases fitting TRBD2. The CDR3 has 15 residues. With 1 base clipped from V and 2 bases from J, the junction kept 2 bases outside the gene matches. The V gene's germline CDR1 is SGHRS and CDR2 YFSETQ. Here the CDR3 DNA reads TGCGCCAGCAGCTTGTTTAGCGGGGGGCAAGAGACCCAGTACTTC. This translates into CASSLFSGGQETQYF.

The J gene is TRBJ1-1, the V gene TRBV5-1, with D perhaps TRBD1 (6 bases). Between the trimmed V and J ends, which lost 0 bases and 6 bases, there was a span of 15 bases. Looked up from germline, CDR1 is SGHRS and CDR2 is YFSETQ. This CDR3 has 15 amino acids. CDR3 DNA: TGCGCCAGCAGCTTGGAGTCCCGGGGGGCCGCTGAAGCTTTCTTT. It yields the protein CASSLESRGAAEAFF.

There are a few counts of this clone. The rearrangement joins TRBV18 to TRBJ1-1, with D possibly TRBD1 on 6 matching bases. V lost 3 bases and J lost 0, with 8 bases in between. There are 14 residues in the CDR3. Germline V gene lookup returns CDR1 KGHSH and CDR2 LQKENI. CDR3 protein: CASSPDRLNTEAFF. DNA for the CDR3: TGTGCCAGCTCACCTGACAGGCTGAACACTGAAGCTTTCTTT.